A single sample is the source of the 30 T cell receptor beta chains below, sequenced in a study of metastatic and nonmetastatic thyroid tumors. Thyroid surgery was performed in patients who had received no treatment beforehand. TCRdb reprocessed the PCR reads via MiXCR. The sample records around 31,000 clones, over 14% being singletons. Sequenced: blood. Source of these receptors: a male donor with papillary thyroid cancer or a benign thyroid nodule (not recorded which). Some clones in this sample may be carry-over from other donors' samples.

The V and J genes are TRBV19 and TRBJ2-7; a possible D gene is TRBD2 (6 bases). Germline V CDR1 and CDR2: LNHDA, SQIVND (reference sequence). CDR3 size: 9 residues. The V gene lost 9 bases and the J gene lost 12 bases, with 12 bases spanning the gap. The CDR3 reads CASPTGVYF. The CDR3 DNA sequence: TGTGCCAGCCCGACGGGGGTGTACTTC. Variable domain in full (rest from reference TRBV19 and TRBJ2-7): DGGITQSPKYLFRKEGQNVTLSCEQNLNHDAMYWYRQDPGQGLRLIYYSQIVNDFQKGDIAEGYSVSREKKESFPLTVTSAQKNPTAFYLCASPTGVYFGPGTRLTVT.

The CDR3: CASSIAGKPEKLFF. Written as DNA, the CDR3 is TGTGCCAGTAGTATCGCAGGGAAACCGGAAAAACTGTTTTTT. V usage is TRBV19 and J usage is TRBJ1-4, with D perhaps TRBD1 (5 bases). Trimming removed 3 bases from V and 8 bases from J, with 13 bases in between. CDR3 length equals 14 residues. Germline V gene sequence: CDR1 LNHDA, CDR2 SQIVND (reference sequence).

This clone was observed many times. The genes are TRBV10-3 and TRBJ1-1, with a tentative D call TRBD1 (5 bases). Germline-derived CDR1 and CDR2 are ENHRY and SYGVKD. Trimming cost V 9 bases and J 0 bases, with 11 bases left between them. The CDR3 contains 13 residues. DNA for the CDR3: TGTGCCATTCAGGGTGGCATGAACACTGAAGCTTTCTTT. Translated, it gives CAIQGGMNTEAFF.

The table lists this clone with many counts. The rearrangement uses TRBV10-1 and TRBJ2-3; D might be TRBD2 (5 bases). The CDR3 has 13 amino acids. Germline V lookup: CDR1 WNHNN, CDR2 SYGVQD (reference sequence). With 3 bases removed from V and 1 base from J, the gap between germline ends came to 5 bases. This CDR3 is CASSDGGTDTQYF. The CDR3 DNA reads TGCGCCAGCAGTGACGGGGGCACAGATACGCAGTATTTT.

By share of the sample, this clone is medium-sized (0.01 to 0.1%). The chain carries TRBV12-3 or TRBV12-4 and TRBJ2-7; 7 bases align to TRBD1. Losses at the gene ends were 5 bases for V and 3 bases for J; bases not matched to a gene: 10. This CDR3 has 15 residues. The CDR3 sequence is CASSRQGASVYEQYF. In nucleotides, the CDR3 is TGTGCCAGCAGTCGACAGGGAGCATCCGTCTACGAGCAGTACTTC.

A note on this clone: A single base separates this from a much larger clone, so it may be a read error. V and J are TRBV20-1 and TRBJ2-3, with 9 bases that match TRBD2. The length of the CDR3 is 20 residues. The germline V gene has CDR1 DFQATT and CDR2 SNEGSKA (reference sequence). CDR3 in DNA: TGCAGCGCTAGAGCAACGCGCGGGAGGGCCTCTCTGGGTTTCACAGATGCGCAGTATTTT. Protein sequence: CSARATRGRASLGFTDAQYF.

This clone was seen a few times. The chain joins TRBV6-1 to TRBJ2-7, with D hard to call. This CDR3 has 14 residues. Germline assignment: CDR1 MNHNS and CDR2 SASEGT. Trimming removed 4 bases from V and 0 bases from J, with 10 bases in between. CDR3 sequence (DNA): TGTGCCAGCAGTGTTGGGCCCCTCTCCTACGAGCAGTACTTC. Translation gives CASSVGPLSYEQYF.

Many counts were recorded for this clone. The V and J genes are TRBV2 and TRBJ2-1; no reliable D call. The CDR3 sequence is 13 residues long. Germline-derived CDR1 and CDR2 are SNHLY and FYNNEI. V was trimmed by 7 bases and J by 0 bases, leaving 7 bases between them. The CDR3 reads CASKLSSYNEQFF. Written as DNA, the CDR3 is TGTGCCAGCAAACTCAGCTCCTACAATGAGCAGTTCTTC.

The CDR3: CAWRSGLTGSYEQYF. The CDR3 nucleotides are TGTGCCTGGAGAAGCGGGCTAACTGGCTCCTACGAGCAGTACTTC. The V gene is TRBV30, the J gene TRBJ2-7; TRBD2 is a possible D gene (6 bases). The germline V and J ends were trimmed by 3 bases and 0 bases, with 15 bases remaining between them. The germline CDR1 and CDR2 sequences are GTSNPN and SVGIG (reference sequence). The CDR3 is 15 amino acids.

The V and J genes are TRBV12-3 or TRBV12-4 and TRBJ1-2, with 7 bases matching TRBD1. This CDR3 comprises 16 residues. V lost 6 bases to trimming and J lost 1 base; unmatched junction nucleotides: 11. CDR3: CASSLDREGLNYGYTF. For the CDR3, the DNA is TGTGCCAGCAGCCTTGACAGGGAGGGCCTTAACTATGGCTACACCTTC.

This clone was counted only a few times. The identical CDR3 is also encoded by other nucleotide sequences in the sample. Here the CDR3 DNA reads TGCGCCAGCAGCTTGTCCGTGGCGGCCTACGAGCAGTACTTC. Its translation: CASSLSVAAYEQYF. This rearrangement joins TRBV5-1 to TRBJ2-7; D ambiguous. Germline CDR1 and CDR2: SGHRS and YFSETQ. The V gene lost 1 base and the J gene lost 2 bases, with 10 bases spanning the gap. The CDR3 has 14 residues.

This clone was found many times. The chain combines TRBV11-2 with TRBJ2-3; D not resolved. Between the trimmed V and J ends, which lost 2 bases and 4 bases, there was a span of 16 bases. The germline V gene has CDR1 SGHAT and CDR2 FQNNGV. There are 16 residues in the CDR3. DNA for the CDR3: TGTGCCAGCAGCTTAAGTAGGTTGCATGGCGCAGATACGCAGTATTTT. Protein: CASSLSRLHGADTQYF. Variable domain in full (rest from reference TRBV11-2 and TRBJ2-3): EAGVAQSPRYKIIEKRQSVAFWCNPISGHATLYWYQQILGQGPKLLIQFQNNGVVDDSQLPKDRFSAERLKGVDSTLKIQPAKLEDSAVYLCASSLSRLHGADTQYFGPGTRLTVL.

This clone was seen a handful of times. The J gene is TRBJ2-7, the V gene TRBV6-1; weak D call: TRBD2 (6 bases). Germline CDR1 is MNHNS and CDR2 is SASEGT. The CDR3 sequence is 14 residues long. Between the trimmed V and J ends, which lost 5 bases and 0 bases, there was a span of 11 bases. The chain's CDR3 is CASSSTGGSYEQYF. The CDR3 bases are TGTGCCAGCAGTTCCACCGGGGGCTCCTACGAGCAGTACTTC.

This clone was seen repeatedly, ten times or more. J is TRBJ2-1 and V is TRBV6-5; D possibly uses TRBD1 or TRBD2 (5 bases each). The CDR3 contains 19 residues. V was cut by 8 bases and J by 9 bases, with 35 bases left in between. The germline CDR1 and CDR2 sequences are MNHEY and SVGAGI. CDR3 amino acids: CASPTEGPWRSPRGSEQFF. The CDR3 coding sequence is TGTGCCAGCCCAACCGAGGGGCCGTGGAGGAGCCCTCGAGGAAGTGAGCAGTTCTTC.

With respect to this clone: A read error may account for a junction end that differs from germline. The chain employs TRBV19 and TRBJ2-5; 7 bases agree with TRBD2. This CDR3 is built from 13 residues. Germline values: CDR1 LNHDA, CDR2 SQIVND (reference sequence). CDR3 in amino acids: CASGLAAQETQYF. The CDR3 nucleotides are TGTGCTTCGGGGCTAGCGGCCCAAGAGACGCAGTACTTC. Full variable domain (missing parts from reference TRBV19 and TRBJ2-5): DGGITQSPKYLFRKEGQNVTLSCEQNLNHDAMYWYRQDPGQGLRLIYYSQIVNDFQKGDIAEGYSVSREKKESFPLTVTSAQKNPTAFYLCASGLAAQETQYFGPGTRLLVL.

This clone has a count of ten or more. This rearrangement joins TRBV30 to TRBJ1-1; a weak D match, TRBD1 (5 bases). V lost 3 bases, J lost 0 bases, and 11 bases lay in between. This CDR3 region has 14 residues. The V gene's germline CDR1 is GTSNPN and CDR2 SVGIG (reference sequence). The CDR3 DNA follows: TGTGCCTGGAGCGTACGGGGGATGAACACTGAAGCTTTCTTT. The encoded protein is CAWSVRGMNTEAFF. The whole variable domain, remainder taken from reference TRBV30 and TRBJ1-1, is SQTIHQWPATLVQPVGSPLSLECTVEGTSNPNLYWYRQAAGRGLQLLFYSVGIGQISSEVPQNLSASRPQDRQFILSSKKLLLSDSGFYLCAWSVRGMNTEAFFGQGTRLTVV.

The chain uses TRBV24-1 and TRBJ2-7; D might be TRBD2 (7 bases). The CDR3 has 16 residues. Trimming took off 12 bases at V and 5 bases at J, with 28 bases between the two ends. Germline CDR1 reads KGHDR; CDR2 reads SFDVKD. This CDR3 is CAAWGGDRQGHDEQYF. The CDR3 DNA reads as TGTGCCGCCTGGGGGGGCGATCGGCAAGGGCACGACGAGCAGTACTTC.

In its sample, this clone was seen many times. This sequence joins TRBV27 and TRBJ2-2, with TRBD2 matching 7 bases. Germline V gene lookup returns CDR1 MNHEY and CDR2 SMNVEV (reference sequence). V shed 5 bases and J 3 bases; nucleotides not matched to a gene: 9. The CDR3 is made up of 16 amino acids. The CDR3 coding sequence is TGTGCCAGCAGTCCCCAGGGAGGGCGTCACACCGGGGAGCTGTTTTTT. Amino acid sequence: CASSPQGGRHTGELFF.

This clone was seen repeatedly, ten times or more. Here the CDR3 reads CAWSHAPGGEAFF. The CDR3 coding sequence is TGTGCCTGGAGTCACGCTCCGGGAGGTGAAGCTTTCTTT. The V and J genes are TRBV30 and TRBJ1-1; D gene uncertain. This CDR3 is 13 amino acids long. The V gene's germline CDR1 is GTSNPN and CDR2 SVGIG (reference sequence). V lost 2 bases, J lost 7 bases, and 14 bases lay in between.

The J gene is TRBJ1-5, the V gene TRBV18; D is possibly TRBD1 (6 bases). The V gene's germline CDR1 is KGHSH and CDR2 LQKENI. Trimming pared 3 bases from V and 2 bases from J, leaving 14 bases between. The CDR3 runs 16 residues. The CDR3 protein is CASSPPLSGGNQPQHF. For the CDR3, the DNA is TGTGCCAGCTCACCTCCGTTATCAGGGGGCAATCAGCCCCAGCATTTT.

The gene calls are TRBV7-8 and TRBJ2-2, with a possible D match to TRBD2 (5 bases). The V and J ends lost 3 bases and 4 bases respectively, with 9 bases between them. This CDR3 region has 14 residues. CDR1 and CDR2 (germline): SGHVS, FQNEAQ. The CDR3 DNA reads as TGTGCCAGCAGCTTCGGGGTCCCCACCGGGGAGCTGTTTTTT. Translated, it gives CASSFGVPTGELFF.

This clone has a count of ten or more. V and J are TRBV20-1 and TRBJ2-5; tentative D call: TRBD1 (5 bases). V lost 3 bases to trimming and J lost 3 bases, with 14 bases between them. CDR3 size: 14 residues. In germline, CDR1 is DFQATT, CDR2 SNEGSKA (reference sequence). CDR3 sequence (DNA): TGCAGTGCTAGTAGGCCTCAGACAGAAGAGACCCAGTACTTC. Translation gives CSASRPQTEETQYF.

This clone was detected ten times or more. This chain links TRBV20-1 with TRBJ2-7, with D tentatively TRBD2 (7 bases). V was trimmed by 3 bases and J by 2 bases, leaving 26 bases between them. Germline values: CDR1 DFQATT, CDR2 SNEGSKA (reference sequence). The CDR3 has 18 residues. The CDR3 region is CSASPPGGRGGSAYEQYF. As DNA, the CDR3 is TGCAGTGCTAGCCCCCCTGGGGGGAGGGGGGGTAGCGCCTACGAGCAGTACTTC.

In this sample, this clone turned up many times. The CDR3 reads CSARAGLAATEAFF. The DNA for the CDR3 is TGCAGTGCTAGAGCGGGCCTTGCGGCCACTGAAGCTTTCTTT. The chain combines TRBV20-1 with TRBJ1-1; the D is unclear. CDR1 and CDR2 from the germline V gene are DFQATT and SNEGSKA (reference sequence). V shed 1 base and J shed 4 bases, with 13 bases lying between them. The CDR3 runs 14 residues.

This clone was counted ten times or more. Compared with germline, one end of the junction differs, possibly owing to a read error. CDR3 nucleotide sequence: TGTGCCAGCAGTTCATCGGCAGGGGCTGGAAACGCCATATATTTT. Translating gives CASSSSAGAGNAIYF. V and J are TRBV2 and TRBJ1-3; tentatively, D is TRBD1 (6 bases). The CDR3 loop spans 15 amino acids. Germline lookup yields CDR1 SNHLY and CDR2 FYNNEI.

This clone was found a few times. Being one base from a much bigger clone, this may be a read error. V usage is TRBV4-2 and J usage is TRBJ2-7; 10 bases agree with TRBD2. Trimming at V came to 4 bases and at J to 6 bases, leaving 9 bases not matched to a gene. The CDR3 totals 15 residues. Germline lookup yields CDR1 LGHNA and CDR2 YNFKEQ. The chain's CDR3 is CASSLGTSVRGEQYF. The CDR3 nucleotides read TGTGCCAGCAGCCTGGGGACTAGCGTAAGGGGCGAGCAGTACTTC.

The CDR3 sequence: CASSAGTESAYEQYF. The CDR3 DNA follows: TGTGCCAGTAGTGCCGGGACGGAGTCAGCCTACGAGCAGTACTTC. The J gene is TRBJ2-7, the V gene TRBV19; perhaps D is TRBD1 or TRBD2 (5 bases each). V was pared by 5 bases and J by 2 bases, with 16 bases between. The CDR3 spans 15 residues. CDR1 and CDR2 (germline): LNHDA, SQIVND (reference sequence).

This clone was counted many times. The chain combines TRBV7-2 with TRBJ2-1, with D maybe TRBD2 (6 bases). V lost 5 bases, J lost 0 bases, and 11 bases lay in between. The CDR3 extends over 15 amino acids. Per germline, CDR1 SGHTA and CDR2 FQGNSA. CDR3 nucleotides: TGTGCCAGCAGCCGTCTAGCGAGCTCCTACAATGAGCAGTTCTTC. Amino acid sequence: CASSRLASSYNEQFF.

This clone was seen many times. The chain links TRBV19 to TRBJ1-5; D gene uncertain. This CDR3 is 16 amino acids long. CDR1 is LNHDA and CDR2 is SQIVND in the germline V gene (reference sequence). V shed 6 bases and J shed 1 base, with 16 bases lying between them. DNA for the CDR3: TGTGCCAGTAGCCACCGAACCGACCGGAGCAATCAGCCCCAGCATTTT. This encodes CASSHRTDRSNQPQHF.

This chain uses TRBV27 with TRBJ2-3, with TRBD1 matching 7 bases. Trimming cost V 8 bases and J 2 bases; bases outside gene matches: 7. The CDR3 covers 14 residues. CDR1 and CDR2 from the germline V gene are MNHEY and SMNVEV (reference sequence). The CDR3 reads CASGDSHSTDTQYF. The CDR3 coding sequence is TGTGCCAGCGGGGACAGTCATTCCACAGATACGCAGTATTTT.